What follows are 3 T cell receptor beta chains derived from one specimen sequenced in a study of human T cells and chemical hapten exposure. Time point: healthy volunteer bleed at 6 weeks. The authors extracted total RNA from unfractionated whole blood. TCRdb reprocessed the RACE reads via MiXCR and lists one record per CDR3 protein. The sample records roughly 43,000 distinct CDR3 sequences, about 4% being singletons. The sample was whole blood. The source is a human donor in good health. Some clones in this sample may be carry-over from other donors' samples.

This clonotype was recorded at least ten times. This chain joins TRBV6-5 and TRBJ1-1; D is undetermined. Germline V gene data show CDR1 as MNHEY and CDR2 as SVGAGI. Trimming stripped 6 bases from V and 1 base from J, with 6 bases between. CDR3 size: 12 residues. The CDR3 spells CASSPRNTEAFF. CDR3 bases: TGTGCCAGCAGCCCCAGGAACACTGAAGCTTTCTTT.

This clonotype showed up many times. The chain links TRBV6-9 to TRBJ2-5; tentative D call: TRBD2 (5 bases). V was trimmed by 2 bases and J by 1 base, leaving 23 bases between them. CDR3 size: 19 residues. Germline CDR1 is MNHGY and CDR2 is SVAAGI. The CDR3 reads CASSYISPHEGHPQETQYF. Here the CDR3 DNA reads TGTGCCAGCAGTTATATTTCCCCCCATGAGGGCCATCCCCAAGAGACCCAGTACTTC.

Ten or more counts support this clonotype. V gene TRBV4-1 combines with J gene TRBJ1-5; 12 nucleotides align to TRBD1. The CDR3 consists of 19 residues. V was pared by 0 bases and J by 7 bases, with 13 bases of the junction left unmatched. Germline CDR1 MGHRA, CDR2 YSYEKL. CDR3 loop: CASSQDPSGTGGSGQPQHF. The CDR3 region has the DNA TGCGCCAGCAGCCAAGATCCCTCCGGGACAGGGGGCTCGGGGCAGCCCCAGCATTTT.